These 3 T cell receptor beta chains were sequenced from one sample in a study of T cells after yellow fever vaccination. TCRdb reprocessed the 5' RACE reads with MiXCR, giving one entry per CDR3 protein. This table has about 300,000 distinct CDR3 sequences, less than 9.5% appearing once. Sample: CD4+ T cells sorted from PBMCs, taken 5 days after the yellow fever booster vaccination. The receptors stem from a man younger than 35 who received the YFV17D yellow fever vaccine.

In its sample, this clonotype was seen a few times. The genes are TRBV12-3 or TRBV12-4 and TRBJ2-4; 7 bases map to TRBD2. V shed 0 bases, J shed 6 bases, and the junction held 2 bases outside the gene matches. The CDR3 is 14 amino acids. This chain's CDR3 is CASSLAREGNIQYF. CDR3 nucleotide sequence: TGTGCCAGCAGTTTAGCCAGGGAGGGAAACATTCAGTACTTC.

This clonotype was seen at least ten times. The chain is built from TRBV5-1 and TRBJ2-3, with D possibly being TRBD2 (5 bases). V dropped 1 base and J dropped 2 bases, with 8 bases sitting between them. The length of the CDR3 is 14 residues. Germline CDR1 reads SGHRS; CDR2 reads YFSETQ. CDR3 region: CASSLMGVTDTQYF. The DNA of the CDR3 is TGCGCCAGCAGCTTGATGGGAGTCACAGATACGCAGTATTTT.

This clonotype was recorded a few times. The V and J genes are TRBV4-3 and TRBJ2-4; no definite D call. The CDR3 covers 16 residues. Germline CDR1 is LGHNA and CDR2 is YSLEER. Trimming took 0 bases from V and 1 from J, leaving 10 bases between them. CDR3: CASSQETGWAKNIQYF. CDR3 bases: TGCGCCAGCAGCCAAGAAACGGGCTGGGCCAAAAACATTCAGTACTTC.